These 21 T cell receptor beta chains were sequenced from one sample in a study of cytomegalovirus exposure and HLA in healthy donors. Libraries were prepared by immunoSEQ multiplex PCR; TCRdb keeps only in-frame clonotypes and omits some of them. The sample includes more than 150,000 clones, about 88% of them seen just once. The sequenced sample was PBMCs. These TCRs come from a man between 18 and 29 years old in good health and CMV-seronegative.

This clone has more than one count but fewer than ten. The CDR3 protein is CASSLSRDYGYTF. In DNA form, the CDR3 reads TGTGCCAGCAGCTTAAGCAGGGACTATGGCTACACCTTC. The rearrangement joins TRBV7-9 to TRBJ1-2, with a weak D call TRBD1 (5 bases). Trimming removed 2 bases at V and 3 bases at J, with 7 bases between. In germline, CDR1 is SEHNR, CDR2 FQNEAQ (reference sequence). The CDR3 totals 13 residues.

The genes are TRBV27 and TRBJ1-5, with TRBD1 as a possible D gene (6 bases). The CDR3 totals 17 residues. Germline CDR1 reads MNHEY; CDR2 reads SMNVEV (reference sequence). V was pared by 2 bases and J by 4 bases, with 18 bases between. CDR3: CASSLLGADGLNQPQHF. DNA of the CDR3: TGTGCCAGCAGTTTACTGGGGGCGGACGGGTTAAATCAGCCCCAGCATTTT.

The CDR3 here is CASRGLGEDEQFF. The DNA of the CDR3 is TGTGCCAGCAGGGGACTGGGGGAGGATGAGCAGTTCTTC. The chain carries TRBV27 and TRBJ2-1; TRBD2 might be the D (6 bases). Deletions cut 6 bases from V and 8 bases from J, with 14 bases between. The CDR3 is 13 residues long. Germline V gene data show CDR1 as MNHEY and CDR2 as SMNVEV (reference sequence).

CDR3 DNA sequence: TGTGCCATCAGTGGCGGGACAGCGAACACTGAAGCTTTCTTT. Translation gives CAISGGTANTEAFF. The rearrangement uses TRBV10-3 and TRBJ1-1; 7 bases fit TRBD1. This CDR3 spans 14 amino acids. Germline CDR1 is ENHRY and CDR2 is SYGVKD. Trimming at V came to 4 bases and at J to 1 base, leaving 3 bases not matched to a gene.

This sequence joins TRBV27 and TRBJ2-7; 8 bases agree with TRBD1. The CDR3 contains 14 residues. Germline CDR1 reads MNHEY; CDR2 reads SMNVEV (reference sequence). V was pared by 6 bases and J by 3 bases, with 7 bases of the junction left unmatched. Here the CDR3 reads CASSFGQGLYEQYF. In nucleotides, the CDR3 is TGTGCCAGCAGCTTCGGACAGGGACTCTACGAGCAGTACTTC.

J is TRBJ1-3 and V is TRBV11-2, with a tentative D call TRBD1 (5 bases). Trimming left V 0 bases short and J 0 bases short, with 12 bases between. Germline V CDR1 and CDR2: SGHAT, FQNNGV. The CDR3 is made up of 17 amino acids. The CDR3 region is CASSLDLTVISGNTIYF. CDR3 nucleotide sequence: TGTGCCAGCAGCTTAGATCTGACAGTCATCTCTGGAAACACCATATATTTT.

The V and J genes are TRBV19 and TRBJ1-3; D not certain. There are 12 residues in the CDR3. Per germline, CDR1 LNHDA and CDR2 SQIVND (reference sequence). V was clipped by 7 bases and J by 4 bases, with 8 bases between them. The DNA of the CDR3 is TGTGCCAGTACCACACGAGGAAACACCATATATTTT. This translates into CASTTRGNTIYF.

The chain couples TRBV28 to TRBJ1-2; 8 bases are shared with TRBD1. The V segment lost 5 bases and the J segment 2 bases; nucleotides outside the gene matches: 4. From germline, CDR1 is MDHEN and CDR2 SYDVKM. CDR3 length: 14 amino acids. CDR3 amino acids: CASSLGTGNYGYTF. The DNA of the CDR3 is TGTGCCAGCAGTCTCGGGACAGGAAACTATGGCTACACCTTC.

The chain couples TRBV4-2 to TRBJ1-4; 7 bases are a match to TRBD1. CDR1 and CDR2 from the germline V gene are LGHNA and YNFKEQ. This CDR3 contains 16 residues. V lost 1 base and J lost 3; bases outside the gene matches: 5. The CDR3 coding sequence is TGTGCCAGCAGCCAAGGACAGGGCGCATCTAATGAAAAACTGTTTTTT. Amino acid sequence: CASSQGQGASNEKLFF.

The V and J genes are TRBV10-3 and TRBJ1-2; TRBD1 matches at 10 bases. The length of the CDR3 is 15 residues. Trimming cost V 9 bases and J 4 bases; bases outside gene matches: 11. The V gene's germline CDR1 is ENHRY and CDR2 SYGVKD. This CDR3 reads CAITGTGEFGYGYTF. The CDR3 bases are TGTGCCATAACAGGGACAGGGGAATTTGGCTATGGCTACACCTTC.

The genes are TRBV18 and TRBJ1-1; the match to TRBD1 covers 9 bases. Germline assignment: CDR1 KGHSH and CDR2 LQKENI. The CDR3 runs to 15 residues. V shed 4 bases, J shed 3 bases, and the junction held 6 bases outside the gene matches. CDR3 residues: CASSLPGQGDTEAFF. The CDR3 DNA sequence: TGTGCCAGCTCACTCCCGGGACAGGGAGACACTGAAGCTTTCTTT.

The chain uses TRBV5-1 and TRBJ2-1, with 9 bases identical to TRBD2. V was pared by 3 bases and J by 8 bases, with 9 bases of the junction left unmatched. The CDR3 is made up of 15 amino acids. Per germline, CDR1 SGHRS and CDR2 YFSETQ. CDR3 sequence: CASSWAGGGLDEQFF. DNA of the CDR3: TGCGCCAGCAGCTGGGCGGGAGGGGGTTTGGATGAGCAGTTCTTC.

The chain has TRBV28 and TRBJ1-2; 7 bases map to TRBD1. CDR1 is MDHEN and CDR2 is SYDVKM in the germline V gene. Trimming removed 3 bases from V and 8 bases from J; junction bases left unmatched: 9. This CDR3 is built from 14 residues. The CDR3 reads CASSLGGQGGGYTF. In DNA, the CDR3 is TGTGCCAGCAGTTTGGGTGGGCAGGGGGGAGGCTACACCTTC.

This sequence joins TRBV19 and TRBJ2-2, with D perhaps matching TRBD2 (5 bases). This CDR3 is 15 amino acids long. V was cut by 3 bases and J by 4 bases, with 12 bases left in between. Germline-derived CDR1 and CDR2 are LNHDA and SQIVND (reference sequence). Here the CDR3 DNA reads TGTGCCAGTAGTATCGGGGAAATGGGCACCGGGGAGCTGTTTTTT. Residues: CASSIGEMGTGELFF.

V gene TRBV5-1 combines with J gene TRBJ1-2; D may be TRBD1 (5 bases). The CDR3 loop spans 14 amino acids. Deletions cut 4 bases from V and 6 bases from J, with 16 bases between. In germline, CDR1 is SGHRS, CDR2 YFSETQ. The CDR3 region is CASSPGAGWDGYTF. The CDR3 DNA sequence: TGCGCCAGCAGCCCTGGTGCAGGGTGGGATGGCTACACCTTC.

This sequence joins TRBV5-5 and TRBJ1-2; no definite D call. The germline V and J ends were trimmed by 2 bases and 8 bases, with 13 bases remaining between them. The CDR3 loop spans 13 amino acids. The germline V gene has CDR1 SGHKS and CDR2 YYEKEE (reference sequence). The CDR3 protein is CASSFPGEGGYTF. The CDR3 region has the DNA TGTGCCAGCAGCTTCCCCGGAGAAGGCGGCTACACCTTC.

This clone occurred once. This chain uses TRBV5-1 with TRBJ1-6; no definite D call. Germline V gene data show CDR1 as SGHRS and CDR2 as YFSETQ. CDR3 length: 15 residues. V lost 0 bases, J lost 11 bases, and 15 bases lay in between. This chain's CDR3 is CASSLDGEGRTPLHF. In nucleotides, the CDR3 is TGCGCCAGCAGCTTGGATGGGGAGGGTAGGACACCCCTCCACTTT.

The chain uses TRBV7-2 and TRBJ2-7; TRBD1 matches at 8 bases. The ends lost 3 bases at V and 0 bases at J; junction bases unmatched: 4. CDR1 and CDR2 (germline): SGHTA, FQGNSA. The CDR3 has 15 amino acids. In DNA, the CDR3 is TGTGCCAGCAGCTTTTACAGGGGGAGCTCCTACGAGCAGTACTTC. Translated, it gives CASSFYRGSSYEQYF.

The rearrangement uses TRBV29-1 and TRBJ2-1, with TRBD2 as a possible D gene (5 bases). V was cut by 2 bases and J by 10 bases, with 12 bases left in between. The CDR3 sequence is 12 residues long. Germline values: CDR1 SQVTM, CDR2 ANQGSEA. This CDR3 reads CSVELSDWEQFF. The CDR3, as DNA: TGCAGCGTTGAACTTAGCGACTGGGAGCAGTTCTTC.

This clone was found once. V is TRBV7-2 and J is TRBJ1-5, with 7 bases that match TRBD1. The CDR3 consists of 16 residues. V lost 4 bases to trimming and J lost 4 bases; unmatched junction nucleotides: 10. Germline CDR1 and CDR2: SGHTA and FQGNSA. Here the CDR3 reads CASSSQTYRGNQPQHF. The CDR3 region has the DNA TGTGCCAGCAGCTCGCAAACGTACAGGGGTAATCAGCCCCAGCATTTT.

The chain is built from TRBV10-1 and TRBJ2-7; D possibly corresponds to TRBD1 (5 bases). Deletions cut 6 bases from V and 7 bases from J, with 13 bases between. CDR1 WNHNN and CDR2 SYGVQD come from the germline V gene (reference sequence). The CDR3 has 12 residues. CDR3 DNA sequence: TGCGCCAGCAGAGAGGACATTAGGGAGCAGTACTTC. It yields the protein CASREDIREQYF.